Following are 21 T cell receptor beta chains from one sample sequenced in a study of blood T cells in healthy people across ages. Next came a second PCR, run for about 6 to 12 cycles, which used a sample-barcoded 5' primer along with a J-beta primer mix. Using its own MiXCR run on the 5' RACE reads, TCRdb lists one record per CDR3 protein. Of over 1,500,000 distinct CDR3 sequences in the sample, around 50% were seen once. Specimen: blood. Source of these receptors: a woman aged 40 to 50 in good health.

V usage is TRBV7-2 and J usage is TRBJ2-1; tentative D call: TRBD2 (7 bases). Germline CDR1 SGHTA, CDR2 FQGNSA. Trimming shortened V by 7 bases and J by 8 bases, and 21 bases separated the two germline ends. This CDR3 has 15 residues. CDR3 amino acids: CASTGGQVILDEQFF. In DNA form, the CDR3 reads TGTGCCAGCACCGGGGGGCAGGTAATACTCGATGAGCAGTTCTTC.

This sequence joins TRBV9 and TRBJ2-7, with 8 bases aligning to TRBD1. This CDR3 is 16 amino acids long. Germline assignment: CDR1 SGDLS and CDR2 YYNGEE. After removal of 4 bases from V and 0 bases from J, the junction contained 9 bases not matched to a gene. The CDR3 bases are TGTGCCAGCAGCACCCGAACCGGGACAGGCTCCTACGAGCAGTACTTC. It encodes CASSTRTGTGSYEQYF. The variable domain in full, completed from reference TRBV9 and TRBJ2-7, reads DSGVTQTPKHLITATGQRVTLRCSPRSGDLSVYWYQQSLDQGLQFLIQYYNGEERAKGNILERFSAQQFPDLHSELNLSSLELGDSALYFCASSTRTGTGSYEQYFGPGTRLTVT.

The gene calls are TRBV20-1 and TRBJ2-3, with D perhaps given as TRBD1 or TRBD2 (5 bases each). The CDR3 has 14 amino acids. The germline V gene encodes CDR1 DFQATT and CDR2 SNEGSKA (reference sequence). The V end was cut by 6 bases, the J end by 1 base, with 14 bases between. CDR3 amino acids: CSASLMGGTDTQYF. The CDR3 DNA reads as TGCAGTGCCTCCCTAATGGGGGGCACAGATACGCAGTATTTT.

J is TRBJ2-1 and V is TRBV12-3 or TRBV12-4; 8 nucleotides align to TRBD2. Near its end, the DNA agrees better with TRBJ2-7, so the J call may be wrong. The CDR3 extends over 16 amino acids. CDR3 DNA: TGTGCCAGCGGCACGTCACGGGGGGGCTCCTACAATGAGCAGTACTTC. The encoded protein is CASGTSRGGSYNEQYF.

This clonotype was counted only a few times. The rearrangement links TRBV7-2 to TRBJ2-7; 8 positions agree with TRBD2. The DNA end is a closer match to TRBJ2-5, so the J assignment may be wrong. Germline loops: CDR1 SGHTA, CDR2 FQGNSA. The CDR3 sequence is 15 residues long. CDR3 DNA sequence: TGTGCCAGCAGCTTAGAACCACTAGCGGTTGAGACCCAGTACTTC. Protein sequence: CASSLEPLAVETQYF.

As for this clonotype: Compared with germline, one end of the junction differs, possibly owing to a read error. The rearrangement joins TRBV7-7 to TRBJ2-1; tentative D call: TRBD2 (6 bases). Germline CDR1 reads SSHAT; CDR2 reads FNYEAQ (reference sequence). CDR3 length: 16 amino acids. As DNA, the CDR3 is TGTGCTAGCAGCTTAGCGCCGGGACTCGCCCACAATGAGCAGTTCTTC. This encodes CASSLAPGLAHNEQFF.

This clonotype appeared once. This chain connects TRBV7-3 to TRBJ2-6, with 7 bases that match TRBD1. The CDR3 covers 16 residues. With V trimmed by 6 bases and J by 4 bases, 9 bases remained unmatched. Germline V gene data show CDR1 as SGHTA and CDR2 as FQGTGA. The CDR3 reads CASRRSTGTGANVLTF. In DNA, the CDR3 is TGTGCCAGCAGACGATCGACAGGGACCGGGGCCAACGTCCTGACTTTC.

The rearrangement links TRBV9 to TRBJ1-1; 8 nucleotides align to TRBD1. Germline V gene data show CDR1 as SGDLS and CDR2 as YYNGEE. CDR3 size: 13 residues. The V segment lost 0 bases and the J segment 6 bases; nucleotides outside the gene matches: 1. CDR3 sequence reads: CASSVGQGSEAFF. CDR3 bases: TGTGCCAGCAGCGTAGGACAGGGGTCTGAAGCTTTCTTT.

The rearrangement links TRBV15 to TRBJ2-7, with D tentatively TRBD1 (6 bases). CDR3 length equals 13 residues. Looked up from germline, CDR1 is LNHNV and CDR2 is YYDKDF (reference sequence). V was cut by 8 bases and J by 4 bases, with 15 bases left in between. The chain's CDR3 is CATSLGQTYEQYF. The CDR3 nucleotides are TGTGCCACCTCACTAGGACAGACATACGAGCAGTACTTC. The full variable domain, its missing parts supplied by reference TRBV15 and TRBJ2-7, is DAMVIQNPRYQVTQFGKPVTLSCSQTLNHNVMYWYQQKSSQAPKLLFHYYDKDFNNEADTPDNFQSRRPNTSFCFLDIRSPGLGDTAMYLCATSLGQTYEQYFGPGTRLTVT.

The rearrangement joins TRBV5-1 to TRBJ1-6, with 8 bases aligning to TRBD1. CDR1 and CDR2 (germline): SGHRS, YFSETQ. V lost 0 bases to trimming and J lost 7 bases; unmatched junction nucleotides: 6. The CDR3 consists of 16 residues. CDR3 DNA: TGCGCCAGCAGCTTGGGGACAGGGCGCGAGAATTCACCCCTCCACTTT. Translating gives CASSLGTGRENSPLHF. The full variable domain, in which reference TRBV5-1 and TRBJ1-6 provide the parts outside the CDR3, is KAGVTQTPRYLIKTRGQQVTLSCSPISGHRSVSWYQQTPGQGLQFLFEYFSETQRNKGNFPGRFSGRQFSNSRSEMNVSTLELGDSALYLCASSLGTGRENSPLHFGNGTRLTVT.

The genes are TRBV5-1 and TRBJ1-6; D unclear. The germline V and J ends were trimmed by 5 bases and 7 bases, with 13 bases remaining between them. There are 14 residues in the CDR3. The germline V gene encodes CDR1 SGHRS and CDR2 YFSETQ. The CDR3 spells CASRSFLGNSPLHF. Written as DNA, the CDR3 is TGCGCCAGCAGGAGCTTTTTGGGGAATTCACCCCTCCACTTT.

This clonotype was seen a handful of times. The chain carries TRBV27 and TRBJ2-1; D is undetermined. Deletions cut 8 bases from V and 6 bases from J, with 11 bases between. This CDR3 region has 12 residues. Germline lookup yields CDR1 MNHEY and CDR2 SMNVEV (reference sequence). In nucleotides, the CDR3 is TGTGCCAGCGGCCTAAACCGCAATGAGCAGTTCTTC. Its translation is CASGLNRNEQFF.

The chain couples TRBV20-1 to TRBJ2-1; 9 bases map to TRBD1. Trimming took 8 bases from V and 4 from J; bases not matched to a gene: 6. Germline assignment: CDR1 DFQATT and CDR2 SNEGSKA (reference sequence). The CDR3 runs 13 residues. CDR3 loop: CSSRQGVYNEQFF. The CDR3 nucleotides read TGCAGTTCCCGACAGGGGGTTTACAATGAGCAGTTCTTC.

The chain joins TRBV5-1 to TRBJ2-4; 9 nucleotides align to TRBD1. CDR3 length: 16 amino acids. V shed 0 bases and J 8 bases; nucleotides not matched to a gene: 9. In germline, CDR1 is SGHRS, CDR2 YFSETQ. The CDR3 coding sequence is TGCGCCAGCAGCTTGGCCGCCACAGGGGGCGGGTACATTCAGTACTTC. Translation: CASSLAATGGGYIQYF.

This clonotype has a handful of counts. The chain carries TRBV7-9 and TRBJ2-7, with TRBD1 matching over 7 bases. Germline loops: CDR1 SEHNR, CDR2 FQNEAQ (reference sequence). V was pared by 5 bases and J by 3 bases, with 13 bases of the junction left unmatched. This CDR3 comprises 16 residues. The CDR3 DNA reads TGTGCCAGCAGCGGAGCCGGGACAGCCTATGACTACGAGCAGTACTTC. Translated, it gives CASSGAGTAYDYEQYF.

The V and J genes are TRBV7-2 and TRBJ2-7, with D unclear. V was pared by 6 bases and J by 10 bases, with 13 bases between. The CDR3 totals 11 residues. Germline V gene lookup returns CDR1 SGHTA and CDR2 FQGNSA. CDR3 protein: CASRKEGAQYF. The CDR3, as DNA: TGTGCCAGCAGAAAGGAAGGCGCCCAGTACTTC. Using reference TRBV7-2 and TRBJ2-7 for the parts outside the CDR3, the full variable domain is GAGVSQSPSNKVTEKGKDVELRCDPISGHTALYWYRQSLGQGLEFLIYFQGNSAPDKSGLPSDRFSAERTGGSVSTLTIQRTQQEDSAVYLCASRKEGAQYFGPGTRLTVT.

This clonotype appeared many times. The gene calls are TRBV10-3 and TRBJ2-7; the D is unclear. V was trimmed by 10 bases and J by 7 bases, leaving 17 bases between them. Per germline, CDR1 ENHRY and CDR2 SYGVKD. The CDR3 sequence is 12 residues long. CDR3 region: CATTWTPTEQYF. The CDR3 nucleotides read TGTGCCACGACCTGGACGCCGACGGAGCAGTACTTC.

The chain carries TRBV20-1 and TRBJ1-2; 7 nucleotides match TRBD1. CDR1 and CDR2 from the germline V gene are DFQATT and SNEGSKA (reference sequence). This CDR3 has 15 amino acids. The V and J ends lost 3 bases and 8 bases, in that order; junction bases with no gene match: 15. This CDR3 is CSARVPLYRGGGYTF. CDR3 nucleotides: TGCAGTGCTAGGGTCCCTTTGTACAGGGGAGGCGGCTACACCTTC.

Worth noting for this clonotype: Germline is not matched at one junction end, which may reflect a read error. The chain combines TRBV7-9 with TRBJ2-3, with 14 bases aligning to TRBD2. The CDR3 is 16 residues long. In germline, CDR1 is SEHNR, CDR2 FQNEAQ (reference sequence). For the CDR3, the DNA is TGTGCCAGCAGCCTTGGGACTAGCGGGGGCACAGATACGCGGTATTTT. Its protein product is CASSLGTSGGTDTRYF.

The rearrangement uses TRBV20-1 and TRBJ2-3; 7 bases fit TRBD2. The CDR3 runs to 14 residues. In germline, CDR1 is DFQATT, CDR2 SNEGSKA (reference sequence). J was trimmed by 1 base and V by 3 bases; bases with no gene match: 4. Here the CDR3 reads CSASPSGRTDTQYF. Here the CDR3 DNA reads TGCAGTGCTAGTCCTAGCGGACGCACAGATACGCAGTATTTT.

This clonotype was counted a few times. The V gene is TRBV9, the J gene TRBJ2-7; TRBD2 might be the D (6 bases). The germline V and J ends were trimmed by 0 bases and 2 bases, with 12 bases remaining between them. Germline CDR1 is SGDLS and CDR2 is YYNGEE. The CDR3 sequence is 15 residues long. CDR3 nucleotide sequence: TGTGCCAGCAGCGTAGCTGGGACTGTCACCTACGAGCAGTACTTC. Protein sequence: CASSVAGTVTYEQYF.